A selection of T cell receptor beta chains follows, all from one sample in a study of CD8 T cells in Susac syndrome. MiXCR, run by TCRdb on the immunoSEQ multiplex PCR reads, gives a single entry per CDR3 protein. Among about 140,000 distinct CDR3 sequences listed, around 93% were seen once. The sequencing input was CD4+ T cells from PBMCs. These receptor sequences come from a human donor with Susac syndrome. Each CDR3 is given with its conserved first and last residue. Each record gives: CDR3 DNA, CDR3 protein, clone size, D gene, V gene, J gene. D genes are given only for firm matches. Expanded clones get a size class; other rows say once, few or many, or leave the size out.

TGTGCCAGTAGATCGGGGGGAGGTCCCGGGGCCAACGTCCTGACTTTC	CASRSGGGPGANVLTF	NA	TRBD2	TRBV19	TRBJ2-6
TGCGCCAGCAGCTTGGAAAGCGACACTGAAGCTTTCTTT	CASSLESDTEAFF	NA	NA	TRBV5-1	TRBJ1-1
TGTGCCATCAGTGAATCTCCCTTAGAGACCCAGTACTTC	CAISESPLETQYF	NA	NA	TRBV10-3	TRBJ2-5
TGTGCCAGCAGCTTGACTAGGGTGGATACGCAGTATTTT	CASSLTRVDTQYF	NA	NA	TRBV7-3	TRBJ2-3
TGTGCCATGGCCTCTCCAGTAACCAATGAGCAGTTCTTC	CAMASPVTNEQFF	NA	NA	TRBV6-1	TRBJ2-1
TGTGCCAGCAGCTCTCTACAGAGACCCACGGCCAAAAACATTCAGTACTTC	CASSSLQRPTAKNIQYF	once	NA	TRBV5-6	TRBJ2-4
TGTGCCAGCAGCCAAGTCCCCGGGACAGTTGCCTACGAGCAGTACTTC	CASSQVPGTVAYEQYF	few	TRBD1	TRBV4-2	TRBJ2-7
TGCGCCAGCAGCTGGGCCGGGACAGGGGCAGAGACCCAGTACTTC	CASSWAGTGAETQYF	NA	TRBD1	TRBV5-1	TRBJ2-5
TGTGCCTGGGCGCGAGAGGATACGCAGTATTTT	CAWAREDTQYF	NA	NA	TRBV30	TRBJ2-3
TGTGCCAGCACCGAGGTGGTCTCCTACAATGAGCAGTTCTTC	CASTEVVSYNEQFF	NA	NA	TRBV7-2	TRBJ2-1
TGCAGCGTTGAAGATCGGCGGGTCGGCGAGACCCAGTACTTC	CSVEDRRVGETQYF	NA	NA	TRBV29-1	TRBJ2-5
TGTGCCAGCAGCTCGATTAGCGGGAGGGCCAGAGAGACCCAGTACTTC	CASSSISGRARETQYF	NA	TRBD2	TRBV7-9	TRBJ2-5